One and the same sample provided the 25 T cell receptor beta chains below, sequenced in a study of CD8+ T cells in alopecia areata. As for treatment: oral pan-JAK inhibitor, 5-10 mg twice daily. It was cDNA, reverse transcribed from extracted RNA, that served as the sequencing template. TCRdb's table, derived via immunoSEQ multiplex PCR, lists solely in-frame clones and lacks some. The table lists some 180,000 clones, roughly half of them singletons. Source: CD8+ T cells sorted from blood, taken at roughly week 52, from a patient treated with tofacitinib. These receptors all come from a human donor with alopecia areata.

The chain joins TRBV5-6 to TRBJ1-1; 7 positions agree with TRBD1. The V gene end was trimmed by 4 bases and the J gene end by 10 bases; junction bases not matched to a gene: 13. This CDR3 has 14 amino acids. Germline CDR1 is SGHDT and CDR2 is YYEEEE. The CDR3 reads CASSTSGQELIAFF. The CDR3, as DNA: TGTGCCAGCAGCACCTCAGGACAGGAACTGATAGCTTTCTTT.

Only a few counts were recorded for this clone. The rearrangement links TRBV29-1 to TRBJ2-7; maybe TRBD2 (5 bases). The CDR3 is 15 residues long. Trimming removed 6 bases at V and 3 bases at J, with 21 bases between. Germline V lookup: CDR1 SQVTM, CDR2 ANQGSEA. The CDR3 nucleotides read TGCAGCGTCTCCTATCTGGGGAGATCGGTCTACGAGCAGTACTTC. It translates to CSVSYLGRSVYEQYF.

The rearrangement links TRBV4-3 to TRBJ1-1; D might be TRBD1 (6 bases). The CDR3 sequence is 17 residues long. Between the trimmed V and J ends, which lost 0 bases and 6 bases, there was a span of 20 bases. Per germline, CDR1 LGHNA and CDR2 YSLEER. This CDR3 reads CASSQDPPPGELAEAFF. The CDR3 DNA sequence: TGCGCCAGCAGCCAAGATCCCCCCCCAGGGGAGTTGGCTGAAGCTTTCTTT.

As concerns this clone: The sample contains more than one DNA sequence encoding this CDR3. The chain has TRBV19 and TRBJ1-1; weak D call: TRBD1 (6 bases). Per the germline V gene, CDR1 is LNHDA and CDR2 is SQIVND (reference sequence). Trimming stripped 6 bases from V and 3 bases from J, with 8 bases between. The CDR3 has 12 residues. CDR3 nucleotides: TGTGCCAGTAGGACAGGATACACTGAAGCTTTCTTT. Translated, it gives CASRTGYTEAFF.

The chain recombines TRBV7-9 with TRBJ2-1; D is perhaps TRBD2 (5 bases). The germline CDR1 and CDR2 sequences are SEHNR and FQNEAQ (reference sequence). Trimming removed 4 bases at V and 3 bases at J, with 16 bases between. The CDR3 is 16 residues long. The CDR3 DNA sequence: TGTGCCAGCAGCTACGGACTTAATGAACTCTACAATGAGCAGTTCTTC. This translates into CASSYGLNELYNEQFF. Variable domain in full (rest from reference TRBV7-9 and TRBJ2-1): DTGVSQNPRHKITKRGQNVTFRCDPISEHNRLYWYRQTLGQGPEFLTYFQNEAQLEKSRLLSDRFSAERPKGSFSTLEIQRTEQGDSAMYLCASSYGLNELYNEQFFGPGTRLTVL.

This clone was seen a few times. The CDR3: CASRPTGLNTGELFF. The CDR3 DNA reads TGCGCCAGCAGGCCGACGGGACTCAACACCGGGGAGCTGTTTTTT. The chain has TRBV5-1 and TRBJ2-2; D might be TRBD2 (6 bases). The CDR3 loop spans 15 amino acids. In germline, CDR1 is SGHRS, CDR2 YFSETQ. V lost 5 bases, J lost 2 bases, and 13 bases lay in between.

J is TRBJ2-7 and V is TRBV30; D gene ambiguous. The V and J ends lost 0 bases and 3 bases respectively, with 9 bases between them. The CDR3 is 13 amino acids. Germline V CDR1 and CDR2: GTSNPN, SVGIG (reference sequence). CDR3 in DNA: TGTGCCTGGAGTGTAGTTAGTTTCTACGAGCAGTACTTC. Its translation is CAWSVVSFYEQYF.

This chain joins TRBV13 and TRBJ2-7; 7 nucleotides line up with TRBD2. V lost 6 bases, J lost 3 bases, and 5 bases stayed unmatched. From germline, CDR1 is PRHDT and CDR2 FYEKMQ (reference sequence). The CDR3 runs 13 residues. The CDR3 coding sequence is TGTGCCAGCAGGGTAGGGGAGGGCTACGAGCAGTACTTC. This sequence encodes CASRVGEGYEQYF.

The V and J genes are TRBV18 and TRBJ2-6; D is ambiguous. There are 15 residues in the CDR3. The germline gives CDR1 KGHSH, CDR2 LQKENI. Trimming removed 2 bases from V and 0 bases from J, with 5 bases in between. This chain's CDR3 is CASSPSVSGANVLTF. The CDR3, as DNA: TGTGCCAGCTCACCAAGCGTCTCTGGGGCCAACGTCCTGACTTTC.

The CDR3 loop is CASRFGQIQETQYF. The CDR3 DNA reads TGTGCCAGCAGATTCGGACAGATCCAAGAGACCCAGTACTTC. The genes are TRBV6-1 and TRBJ2-5; the D gene is possibly TRBD1 (6 bases). V was clipped by 6 bases and J by 1 base, with 12 bases between them. Germline-derived CDR1 and CDR2 are MNHNS and SASEGT. The CDR3 contains 14 residues.

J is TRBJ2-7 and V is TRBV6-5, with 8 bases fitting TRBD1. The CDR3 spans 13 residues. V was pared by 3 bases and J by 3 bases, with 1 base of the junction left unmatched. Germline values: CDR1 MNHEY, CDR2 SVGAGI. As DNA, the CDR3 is TGTGCCAGCAGTTATACAGGGGGCTACGAGCAGTACTTC. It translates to CASSYTGGYEQYF.

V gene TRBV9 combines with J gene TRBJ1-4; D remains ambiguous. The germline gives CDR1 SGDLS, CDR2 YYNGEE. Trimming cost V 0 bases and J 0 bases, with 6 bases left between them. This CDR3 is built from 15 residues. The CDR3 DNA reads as TGTGCCAGCAGCGTAGTCGGTGCAACTAATGAAAAACTGTTTTTT. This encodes CASSVVGATNEKLFF.

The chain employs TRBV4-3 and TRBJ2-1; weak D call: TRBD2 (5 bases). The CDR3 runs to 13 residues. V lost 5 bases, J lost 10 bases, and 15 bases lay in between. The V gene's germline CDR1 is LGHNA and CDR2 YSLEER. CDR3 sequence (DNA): TGCGCCAGCAGCGCAAGAACTAGAAGCGAGCAGTTCTTC. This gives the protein CASSARTRSEQFF.

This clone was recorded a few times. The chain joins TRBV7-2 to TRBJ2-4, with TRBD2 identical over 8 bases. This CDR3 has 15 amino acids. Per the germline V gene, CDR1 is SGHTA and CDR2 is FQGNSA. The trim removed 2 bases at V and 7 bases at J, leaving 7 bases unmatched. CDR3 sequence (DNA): TGTGCCAGCAGCTTATACGGGGGGGCCGGGAACATTCAGTACTTC. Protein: CASSLYGGAGNIQYF.

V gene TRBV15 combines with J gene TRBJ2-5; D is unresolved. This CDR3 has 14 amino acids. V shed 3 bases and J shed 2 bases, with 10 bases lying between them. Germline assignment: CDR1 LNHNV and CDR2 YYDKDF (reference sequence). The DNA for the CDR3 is TGTGCCACCAGCAGTGGGGAACTGCAAGAGACCCAGTACTTC. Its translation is CATSSGELQETQYF.

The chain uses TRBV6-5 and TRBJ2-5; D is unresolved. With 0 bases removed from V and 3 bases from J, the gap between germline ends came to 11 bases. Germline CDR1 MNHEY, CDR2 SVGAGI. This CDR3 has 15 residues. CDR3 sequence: CASSYSWLSEETQYF. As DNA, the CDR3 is TGTGCCAGCAGTTACTCGTGGCTCTCTGAAGAGACCCAGTACTTC.

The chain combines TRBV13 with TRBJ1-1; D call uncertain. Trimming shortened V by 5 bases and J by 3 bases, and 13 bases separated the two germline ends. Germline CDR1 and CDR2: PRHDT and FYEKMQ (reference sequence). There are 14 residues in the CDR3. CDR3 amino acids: CASSDDVGHTEAFF. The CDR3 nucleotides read TGTGCCAGCAGCGACGACGTTGGGCACACTGAAGCTTTCTTT.

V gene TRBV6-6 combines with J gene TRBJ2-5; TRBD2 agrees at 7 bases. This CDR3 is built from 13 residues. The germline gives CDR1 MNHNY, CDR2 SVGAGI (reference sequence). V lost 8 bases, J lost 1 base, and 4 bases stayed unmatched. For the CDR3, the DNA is TGTGCCAGCCAATGGACTAGCCAAGAGACCCAGTACTTC. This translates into CASQWTSQETQYF.

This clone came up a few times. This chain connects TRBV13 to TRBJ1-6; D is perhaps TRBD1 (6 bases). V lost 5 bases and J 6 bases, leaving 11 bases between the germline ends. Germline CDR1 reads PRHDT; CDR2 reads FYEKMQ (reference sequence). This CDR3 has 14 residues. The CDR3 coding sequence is TGTGCCAGCAGCACCCGGGGGCCTAATTCACCCCTCCACTTT. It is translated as CASSTRGPNSPLHF.

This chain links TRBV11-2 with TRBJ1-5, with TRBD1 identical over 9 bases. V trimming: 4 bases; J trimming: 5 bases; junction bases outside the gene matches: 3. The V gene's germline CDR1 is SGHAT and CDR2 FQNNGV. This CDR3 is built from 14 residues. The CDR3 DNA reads TGTGCCAGCAGCTCGGGACAGGGACATCAGCCCCAGCATTTT. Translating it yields CASSSGQGHQPQHF.

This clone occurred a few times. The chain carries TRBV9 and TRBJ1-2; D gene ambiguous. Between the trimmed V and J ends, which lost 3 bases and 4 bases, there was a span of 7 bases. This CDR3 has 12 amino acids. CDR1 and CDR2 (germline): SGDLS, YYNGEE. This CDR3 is CASSGPFYGYTF. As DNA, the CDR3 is TGTGCCAGCAGCGGCCCCTTCTATGGCTACACCTTC.

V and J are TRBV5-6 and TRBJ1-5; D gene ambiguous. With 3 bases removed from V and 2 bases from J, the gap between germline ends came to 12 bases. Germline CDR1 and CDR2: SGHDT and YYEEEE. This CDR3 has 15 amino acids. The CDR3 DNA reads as TGTGCCAGCAGCTCCCGTAGGGTTGGCAATCAGCCCCAGCATTTT. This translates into CASSSRRVGNQPQHF.

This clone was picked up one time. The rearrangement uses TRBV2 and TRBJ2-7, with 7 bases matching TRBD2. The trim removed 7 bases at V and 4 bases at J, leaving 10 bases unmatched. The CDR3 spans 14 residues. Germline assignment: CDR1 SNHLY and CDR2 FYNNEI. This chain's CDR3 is CASIPPGLNYEQYF. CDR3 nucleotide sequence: TGTGCCAGCATCCCCCCGGGACTAAATTACGAGCAGTACTTC. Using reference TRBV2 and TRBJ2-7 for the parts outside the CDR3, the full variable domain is EPEVTQTPSHQVTQMGQEVILRCVPISNHLYFYWYRQILGQKVEFLVSFYNNEISEKSEIFDDQFSVERPDGSNFTLKIRSTKLEDSAMYFCASIPPGLNYEQYFGPGTRLTVT.

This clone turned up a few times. The CDR3 here is CSVGPGSEAFF. CDR3 nucleotides: TGCAGCGTTGGTCCCGGATCTGAAGCTTTCTTT. The rearrangement uses TRBV29-1 and TRBJ1-1; D call uncertain. Trimming stripped 4 bases from V and 6 bases from J, with 9 bases between. The CDR3 is 11 amino acids. Germline values: CDR1 SQVTM, CDR2 ANQGSEA.

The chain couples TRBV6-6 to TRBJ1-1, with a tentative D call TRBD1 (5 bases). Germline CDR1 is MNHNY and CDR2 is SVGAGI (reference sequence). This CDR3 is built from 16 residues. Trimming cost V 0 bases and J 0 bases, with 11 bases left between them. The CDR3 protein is CASSYSDTGMNTEAFF. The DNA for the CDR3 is TGTGCCAGCAGTTACTCCGACACAGGAATGAACACTGAAGCTTTCTTT.